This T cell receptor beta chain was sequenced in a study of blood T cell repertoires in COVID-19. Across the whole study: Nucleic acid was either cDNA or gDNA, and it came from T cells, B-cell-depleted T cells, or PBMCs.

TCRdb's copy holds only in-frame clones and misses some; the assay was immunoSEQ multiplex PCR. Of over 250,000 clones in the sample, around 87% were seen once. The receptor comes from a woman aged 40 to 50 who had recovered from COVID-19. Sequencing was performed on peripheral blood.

In DNA form, the CDR3 reads TGTGCCAGCAGCGTAGGGGGGACAGCAAACTATGGCTACACCTTC. Encoded protein: CASSVGGTANYGYTF. V gene TRBV9 combines with J gene TRBJ1-2, with 7 bases aligning to TRBD1. Germline V CDR1 and CDR2: SGDLS, YYNGEE. The CDR3 is made up of 15 amino acids. V dropped 0 bases and J dropped 2; count of bases not matched to a gene: 4.